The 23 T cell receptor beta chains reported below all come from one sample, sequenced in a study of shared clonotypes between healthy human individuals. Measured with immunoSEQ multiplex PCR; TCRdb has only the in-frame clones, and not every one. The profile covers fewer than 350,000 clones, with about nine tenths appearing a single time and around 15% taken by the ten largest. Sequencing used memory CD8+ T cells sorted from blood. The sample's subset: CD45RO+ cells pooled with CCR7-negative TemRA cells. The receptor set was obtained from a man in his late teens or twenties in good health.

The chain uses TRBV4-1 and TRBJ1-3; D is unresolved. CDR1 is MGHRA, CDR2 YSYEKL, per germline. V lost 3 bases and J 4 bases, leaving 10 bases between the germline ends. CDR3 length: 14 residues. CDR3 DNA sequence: TGCGCCAGCAGCCACGGCACCCCGGGAAACACCATATATTTT. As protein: CASSHGTPGNTIYF.

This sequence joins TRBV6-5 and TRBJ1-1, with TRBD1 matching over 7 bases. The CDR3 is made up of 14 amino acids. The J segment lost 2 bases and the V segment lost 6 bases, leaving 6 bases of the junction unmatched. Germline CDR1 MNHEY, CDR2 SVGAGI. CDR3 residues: CASSPQGPNTEAFF. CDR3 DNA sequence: TGTGCCAGCAGCCCACAGGGGCCCAACACTGAAGCTTTCTTT.

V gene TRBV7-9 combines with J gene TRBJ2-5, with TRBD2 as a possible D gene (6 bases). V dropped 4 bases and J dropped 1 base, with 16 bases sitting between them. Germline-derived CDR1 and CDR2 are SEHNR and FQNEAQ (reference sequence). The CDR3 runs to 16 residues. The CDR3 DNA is TGTGCCAGCAGCTACAGCGGGTCCGGGGCCCAAGAGACCCAGTACTTC. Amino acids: CASSYSGSGAQETQYF. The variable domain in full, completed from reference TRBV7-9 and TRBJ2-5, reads DTGVSQNPRHKITKRGQNVTFRCDPISEHNRLYWYRQTLGQGPEFLTYFQNEAQLEKSRLLSDRFSAERPKGSFSTLEIQRTEQGDSAMYLCASSYSGSGAQETQYFGPGTRLLVL.

CDR3: CASSFTGANTGELFF. The CDR3 nucleotides read TGTGCCAGCAGCTTTACAGGGGCGAACACCGGGGAGCTGTTTTTT. The chain carries TRBV7-8 and TRBJ2-2, with 7 nucleotides matching TRBD1. This CDR3 has 15 residues. Germline CDR1 is SGHVS and CDR2 is FQNEAQ. The V gene end was trimmed by 3 bases and the J gene end by 0 bases; junction bases not matched to a gene: 1.

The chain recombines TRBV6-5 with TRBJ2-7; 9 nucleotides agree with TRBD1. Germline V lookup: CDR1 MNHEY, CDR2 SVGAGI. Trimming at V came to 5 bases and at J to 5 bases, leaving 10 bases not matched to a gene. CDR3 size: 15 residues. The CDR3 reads CASSHGTGREDEQYF. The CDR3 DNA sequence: TGTGCCAGCAGTCACGGGACAGGGCGAGAGGACGAGCAGTACTTC.

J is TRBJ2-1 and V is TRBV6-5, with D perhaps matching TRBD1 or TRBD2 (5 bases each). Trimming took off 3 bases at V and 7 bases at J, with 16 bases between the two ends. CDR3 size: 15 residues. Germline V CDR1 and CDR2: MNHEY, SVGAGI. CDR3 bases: TGTGCCAGCAGTTATCGGGATGAGGGGTTGAATGAGCAGTTCTTC. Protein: CASSYRDEGLNEQFF.

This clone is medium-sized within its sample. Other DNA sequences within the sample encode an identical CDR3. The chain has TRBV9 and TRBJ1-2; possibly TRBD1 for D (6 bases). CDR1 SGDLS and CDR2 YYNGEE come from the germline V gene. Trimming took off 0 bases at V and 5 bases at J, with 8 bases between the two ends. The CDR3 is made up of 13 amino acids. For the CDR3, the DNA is TGTGCCAGCAGCGTAGGGGACACGTATGGCTACACCTTC. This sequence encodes CASSVGDTYGYTF.

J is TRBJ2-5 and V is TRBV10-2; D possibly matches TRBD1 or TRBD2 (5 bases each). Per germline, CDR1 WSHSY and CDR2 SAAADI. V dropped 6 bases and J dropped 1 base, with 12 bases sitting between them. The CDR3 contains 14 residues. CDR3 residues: CASSLEGLQETQYF. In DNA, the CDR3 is TGCGCCAGCAGCCTAGAGGGGCTCCAAGAGACCCAGTACTTC.

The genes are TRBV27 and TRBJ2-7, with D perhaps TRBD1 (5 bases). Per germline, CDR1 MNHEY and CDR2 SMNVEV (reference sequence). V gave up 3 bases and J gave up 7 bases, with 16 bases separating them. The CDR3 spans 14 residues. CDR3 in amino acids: CASSFDPRANEQYF. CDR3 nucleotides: TGTGCCAGCAGTTTTGATCCCAGGGCGAATGAGCAGTACTTC.

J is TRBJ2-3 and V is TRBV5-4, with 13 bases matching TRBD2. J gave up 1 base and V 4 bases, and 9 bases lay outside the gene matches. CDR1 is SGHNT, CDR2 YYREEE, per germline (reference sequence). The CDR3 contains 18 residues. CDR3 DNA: TGTGCCAGCAGCCCGGGACTAGCGGGGAGGGGACGCACAGATACGCAGTATTTT. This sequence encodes CASSPGLAGRGRTDTQYF.

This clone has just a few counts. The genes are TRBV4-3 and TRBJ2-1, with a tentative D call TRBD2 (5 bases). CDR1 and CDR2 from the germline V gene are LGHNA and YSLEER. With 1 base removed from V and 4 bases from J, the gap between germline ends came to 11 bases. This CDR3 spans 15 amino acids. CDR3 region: CASSQGADLYNEQFF. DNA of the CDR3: TGCGCCAGCAGCCAAGGAGCGGACCTTTACAATGAGCAGTTCTTC.

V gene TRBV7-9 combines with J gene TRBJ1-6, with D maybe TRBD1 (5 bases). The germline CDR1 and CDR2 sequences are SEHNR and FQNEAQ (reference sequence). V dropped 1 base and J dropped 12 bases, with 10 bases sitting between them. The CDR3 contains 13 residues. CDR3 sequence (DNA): TGTGCCAGCAGCTTAGTGCGGAGGGGACCCCTCCACTTT. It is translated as CASSLVRRGPLHF.

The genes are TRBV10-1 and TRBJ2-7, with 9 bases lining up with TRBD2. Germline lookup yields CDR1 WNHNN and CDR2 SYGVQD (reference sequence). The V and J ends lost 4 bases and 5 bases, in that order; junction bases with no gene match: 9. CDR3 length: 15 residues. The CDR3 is CASSVEKRGENEQYF. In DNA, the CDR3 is TGCGCCAGCAGTGTCGAGAAGCGGGGGGAAAACGAGCAGTACTTC.

The CDR3, as DNA: TGTGCCAGCAGCGTAGAGGGTAGCGGGAGAGATGAGCAGTTCTTC. This translates into CASSVEGSGRDEQFF. The V gene is TRBV9, the J gene TRBJ2-1; 9 nucleotides line up with TRBD2. This CDR3 is 15 amino acids long. Trimming took 0 bases from V and 8 from J; bases not matched to a gene: 6. Germline loops: CDR1 SGDLS, CDR2 YYNGEE.

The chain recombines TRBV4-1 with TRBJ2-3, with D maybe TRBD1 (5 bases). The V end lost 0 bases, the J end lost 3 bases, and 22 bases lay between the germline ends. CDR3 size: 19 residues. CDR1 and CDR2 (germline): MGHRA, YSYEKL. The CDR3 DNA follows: TGCGCCAGCAGCCAAGATCTTCCAGGGCAATGGACGGAGACAGATACGCAGTATTTT. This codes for CASSQDLPGQWTETDTQYF.

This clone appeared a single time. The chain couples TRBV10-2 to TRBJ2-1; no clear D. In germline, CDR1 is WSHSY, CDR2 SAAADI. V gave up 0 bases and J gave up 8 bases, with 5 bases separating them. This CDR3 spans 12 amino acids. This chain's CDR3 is CASSESFHEQFF. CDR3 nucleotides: TGCGCCAGCAGTGAGTCGTTCCATGAGCAGTTCTTC.

The CDR3, as DNA: TGCAGCGTTGAAGAAGGTGCGAGGGACAGGCGTTCCTATGGCTACACCTTC. It codes for CSVEEGARDRRSYGYTF. The chain combines TRBV29-1 with TRBJ1-2; TRBD1 agrees at 8 bases. V dropped 0 bases and J dropped 4; count of bases not matched to a gene: 13. Germline V gene data show CDR1 as SQVTM and CDR2 as ANQGSEA. The length of the CDR3 is 17 residues. Complete variable domain (other parts from reference TRBV29-1 and TRBJ1-2): SAVISQKPSRDICQRGTSLTIQCQVDSQVTMMFWYRQQPGQSLTLIATANQGSEATYESGFVIDKFPISRPNLTFSTLTVSNMSPEDSSIYLCSVEEGARDRRSYGYTFGSGTRLTVV.

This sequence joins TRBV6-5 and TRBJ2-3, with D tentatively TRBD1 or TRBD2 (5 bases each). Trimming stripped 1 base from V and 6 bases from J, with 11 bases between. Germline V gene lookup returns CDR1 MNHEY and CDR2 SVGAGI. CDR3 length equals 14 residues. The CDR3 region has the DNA TGTGCCAGCAGTTACTGGGGGAGCTTGGATACGCAGTATTTT. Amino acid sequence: CASSYWGSLDTQYF.

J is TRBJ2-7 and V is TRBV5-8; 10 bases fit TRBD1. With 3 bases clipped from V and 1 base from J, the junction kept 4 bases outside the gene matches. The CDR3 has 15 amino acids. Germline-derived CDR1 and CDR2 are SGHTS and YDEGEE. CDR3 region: CASSSGQGLSYEQYF. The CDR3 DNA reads TGTGCCAGCAGCTCGGGACAGGGGCTTTCCTACGAGCAGTACTTC.

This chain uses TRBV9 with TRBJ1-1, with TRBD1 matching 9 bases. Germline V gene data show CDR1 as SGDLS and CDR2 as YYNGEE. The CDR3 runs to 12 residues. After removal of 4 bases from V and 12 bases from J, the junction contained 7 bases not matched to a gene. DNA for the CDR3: TGTGCCAGCAGCACCGGGACAGGGACGTCTTTCTTT. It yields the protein CASSTGTGTSFF.

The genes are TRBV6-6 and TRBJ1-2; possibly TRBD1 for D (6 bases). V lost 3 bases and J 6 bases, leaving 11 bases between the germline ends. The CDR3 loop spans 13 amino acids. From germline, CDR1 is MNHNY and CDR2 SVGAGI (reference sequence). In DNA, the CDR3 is TGTGCCAGCAGTTATGGGGGCATTGATGGCTACACCTTC. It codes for CASSYGGIDGYTF.

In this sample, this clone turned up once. Written as DNA, the CDR3 is TGCAGCGTGCGAACGGGGCAGGGCCTCTACGAGCAGTACTTC. It is translated as CSVRTGQGLYEQYF. This chain uses TRBV29-1 with TRBJ2-7; the D gene could be TRBD1 or TRBD2 (5 bases each). In germline, CDR1 is SQVTM, CDR2 ANQGSEA. The CDR3 runs to 14 residues. V lost 6 bases to trimming and J lost 3 bases, with 18 bases between them.

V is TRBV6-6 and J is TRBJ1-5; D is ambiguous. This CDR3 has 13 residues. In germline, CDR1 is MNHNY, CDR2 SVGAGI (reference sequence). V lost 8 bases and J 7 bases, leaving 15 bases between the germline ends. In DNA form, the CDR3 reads TGTGCCAGCGGACCCGACATCTACCAGCCCCAGCATTTT. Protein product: CASGPDIYQPQHF.